Each of the 26 T cell receptor beta chains below was sequenced from the same sample in a study of post-analysis software for immune sequencing data. Study-wide points: Controls showed lower frequencies than patients for roughly 5 TRBV segments, and TRBV5-6, TRBV5-1 and TRBV20-1 were among these.

The antigens these receptors bind are not known. Prepared TCR beta cDNA libraries contained unique molecular identifiers. TCRdb reprocessed the PCR reads via MiXCR and lists one record per CDR3 protein. Of some 890,000 distinct CDR3 sequences detected, roughly 58% appear once; the ten largest clones hold approximately 4.2%. Sequenced: blood. The source is a girl aged 10 to 17 with multiple sclerosis.

CDR3 residues: CSVTGGRDQPQHF. Written as DNA, the CDR3 is TGCAGCGTCACCGGGGGCCGCGATCAGCCCCAGCATTTT. V usage is TRBV29-1 and J usage is TRBJ1-5; D possibly corresponds to TRBD1 (6 bases). Trimming took off 6 bases at V and 5 bases at J, with 14 bases between the two ends. Germline-derived CDR1 and CDR2 are SQVTM and ANQGSEA. CDR3 length: 13 amino acids. Using reference TRBV29-1 and TRBJ1-5 for the parts outside the CDR3, the full variable domain is SAVISQKPSRDICQRGTSLTIQCQVDSQVTMMFWYRQQPGQSLTLIATANQGSEATYESGFVIDKFPISRPNLTFSTLTVSNMSPEDSSIYLCSVTGGRDQPQHFGDGTRLSIL.

This sequence joins TRBV18 and TRBJ1-1; D may be TRBD1 (6 bases). The V end was cut by 6 bases, the J end by 5 bases, with 25 bases between. This CDR3 region has 17 residues. From germline, CDR1 is KGHSH and CDR2 LQKENI. The CDR3 DNA is TGTGCCAGCTCTAAAGACCAGGTTAACTATCAGGGGACTGAAGCTTTCTTT. Translated: CASSKDQVNYQGTEAFF.

V gene TRBV29-1 combines with J gene TRBJ2-3, with 10 bases lining up with TRBD1. The V segment lost 7 bases and the J segment 4 bases; nucleotides outside the gene matches: 11. The CDR3 spans 15 residues. Germline CDR1 and CDR2: SQVTM and ANQGSEA. This CDR3 is CSAASDRGKADTQYF. In nucleotides, the CDR3 is TGCAGCGCTGCTTCGGACAGGGGGAAAGCAGATACGCAGTATTTT.

The rearrangement joins TRBV2 to TRBJ1-2; tentative D call: TRBD1 (6 bases). Between the trimmed V and J ends, which lost 7 bases and 4 bases, there was a span of 13 bases. Germline V lookup: CDR1 SNHLY, CDR2 FYNNEI. The CDR3 has 13 amino acids. The CDR3, as DNA: TGTGCCAGCAAGCAGGGGCAGGCCTATGGCTACACCTTC. This translates into CASKQGQAYGYTF.

This chain links TRBV20-1 with TRBJ2-5, with D possibly TRBD1 on 5 matching bases. CDR1 is DFQATT, CDR2 SNEGSKA, per germline (reference sequence). V lost 0 bases and J 6 bases, leaving 17 bases between the germline ends. CDR3 size: 15 residues. The CDR3 protein is CSARDPWAGIKTQYF. The CDR3 coding sequence is TGCAGTGCTAGAGATCCGTGGGCAGGGATAAAGACCCAGTACTTC.

The chain uses TRBV14 and TRBJ2-2, with D tentatively TRBD1 or TRBD2 (5 bases each). V was trimmed by 2 bases and J by 3 bases, leaving 10 bases between them. Germline V CDR1 and CDR2: SGHDN, FVKESK. The CDR3 consists of 15 residues. CDR3 DNA: TGTGCCAGCAGCCAACAGGGAGTGTACACCGGGGAGCTGTTTTTT. As protein: CASSQQGVYTGELFF.

CDR3 loop: CATGTGVNEQYF. CDR3 nucleotides: TGTGCCACCGGGACAGGGGTTAACGAGCAGTACTTC. The V call is TRBV7-9, the J call TRBJ2-7, with 10 bases matching TRBD1. The CDR3 consists of 12 residues. Unmatched junction bases numbered 5, after V lost 10 bases and J lost 5 bases. Germline CDR1 reads SEHNR; CDR2 reads FQNEAQ (reference sequence).

This chain uses TRBV7-9 with TRBJ2-5; D remains ambiguous. The CDR3 consists of 12 residues. Trimming took 1 base from V and 11 from J, leaving 11 bases between them. Germline V gives CDR1 SEHNR, CDR2 FQNEAQ (reference sequence). The CDR3 DNA sequence: TGTGCCAGCAGCTTAGAAGACAATGAGCAGTACTTC. It is translated as CASSLEDNEQYF.

This sequence joins TRBV12-3 or TRBV12-4 and TRBJ2-3, with D hard to call. V shed 7 bases and J shed 4 bases, with 6 bases lying between them. The CDR3 length is 11 residues. The CDR3 coding sequence is TGTGCCAGCATGTTCGCAGATACGCAGTATTTT. This encodes CASMFADTQYF.

This clonotype occurred many times. The rearrangement joins TRBV5-1 to TRBJ2-7; D ambiguous. The V gene's germline CDR1 is SGHRS and CDR2 YFSETQ. Deletions cut 0 bases from V and 6 bases from J, with 7 bases between. CDR3 length: 12 residues. The CDR3 is CASSLEESEQYF. In nucleotides, the CDR3 is TGCGCCAGCAGCTTGGAAGAGAGCGAGCAGTACTTC.

The CDR3 DNA sequence: TGTGCCAGCAGTCCGAGGACTAGCGGGAGGATGGAAGAGACCCAGTACTTC. This codes for CASSPRTSGRMEETQYF. The chain combines TRBV3-1 with TRBJ2-5, with TRBD2 matching over 14 bases. The CDR3 totals 17 residues. The J segment lost 3 bases and the V segment lost 6 bases, leaving 9 bases of the junction unmatched. CDR1 is LGHDT, CDR2 YNNKEL, per germline (reference sequence).

V is TRBV10-3 and J is TRBJ2-1, with a tentative D call TRBD2 (6 bases). The V gene lost 5 bases and the J gene lost 9 bases, with 17 bases spanning the gap. The germline V gene has CDR1 ENHRY and CDR2 SYGVKD. The CDR3 contains 14 residues. Here the CDR3 DNA reads TGTGCCATCAGTTGGGCCCCCGCCGGGGGTGAGCAGTTCTTC. This translates into CAISWAPAGGEQFF.

The chain is built from TRBV19 and TRBJ2-3, with D perhaps being TRBD1 or TRBD2 (7 bases each). The ends were cut back, 5 bases at V and 4 bases at J, with 25 bases in the middle. The CDR3 is 18 amino acids. Germline V gives CDR1 LNHDA, CDR2 SQIVND (reference sequence). CDR3 nucleotide sequence: TGTGCCAGTAGTCCTAGACAGGGTAGCGGGCGGAGTCCAGATACGCAGTATTTT. Protein: CASSPRQGSGRSPDTQYF.

The V call is TRBV5-1, the J call TRBJ2-1; perhaps TRBD1 as D (6 bases). The CDR3 has 16 amino acids. The germline V and J ends were trimmed by 5 bases and 7 bases, with 22 bases remaining between them. Per the germline V gene, CDR1 is SGHRS and CDR2 is YFSETQ. CDR3 loop: CASRLGTIRGGNEQFF. DNA of the CDR3: TGCGCCAGCAGACTTGGGACAATCCGAGGAGGTAATGAGCAGTTCTTC.

The rearrangement joins TRBV2 to TRBJ1-2; possible D gene TRBD1, 5 bases. The CDR3 sequence is 14 residues long. V gave up 1 base and J gave up 6 bases, with 12 bases separating them. Per germline, CDR1 SNHLY and CDR2 FYNNEI. CDR3 region: CASSEGGRGNGYTF. The CDR3 region has the DNA TGTGCCAGCAGTGAAGGGGGTCGGGGGAATGGCTACACCTTC.

The chain recombines TRBV6-1 with TRBJ2-7, with 11 bases aligning to TRBD2. Per germline, CDR1 MNHNS and CDR2 SASEGT. With 6 bases clipped from V and 0 bases from J, the junction kept 10 bases outside the gene matches. CDR3 length equals 17 residues. This CDR3 is CASSLNPLAGGSYEQYF. For the CDR3, the DNA is TGTGCCAGCAGCCTTAACCCCCTAGCGGGAGGCTCCTACGAGCAGTACTTC.

The chain links TRBV3-1 to TRBJ1-5, with D possibly TRBD1 on 6 matching bases. This CDR3 is built from 16 residues. V lost 0 bases and J 6 bases, leaving 15 bases between the germline ends. Germline values: CDR1 LGHDT, CDR2 YNNKEL (reference sequence). CDR3 loop: CASSQDRGGGSQPQHF. Here the CDR3 DNA reads TGTGCCAGCAGCCAAGATAGGGGGGGAGGGAGTCAGCCCCAGCATTTT.

This chain connects TRBV19 to TRBJ2-5; TRBD1 might be the D (7 bases). TRBJ2-7 matches the DNA end more closely, so the J call is doubtful. Germline CDR1 reads LNHDA; CDR2 reads SQIVND (reference sequence). The CDR3 has 15 amino acids. The CDR3 region is CASSIVGGGDYEQYF. CDR3 DNA sequence: TGTGCCAGTAGTATTGTCGGAGGGGGCGACTACGAGCAGTACTTC.

V is TRBV29-1 and J is TRBJ2-3, with 10 positions matching TRBD1. With V trimmed by 3 bases and J by 4 bases, 13 bases remained unmatched. The CDR3 sequence is 17 residues long. Per the germline V gene, CDR1 is SQVTM and CDR2 is ANQGSEA. CDR3 nucleotides: TGCAGCGTTGATCAGGGCGGGACAGGGGTAGTGGCAGATACGCAGTATTTT. Translating it yields CSVDQGGTGVVADTQYF.

CDR3 sequence (DNA): TGCAGCGTTGAAGAGGCACCTAGCGGGAGGGCCGGGGGATACAATGAGCAGTTCTTC. As protein: CSVEEAPSGRAGGYNEQFF. The chain is built from TRBV29-1 and TRBJ2-1; 12 bases map to TRBD2. Trimming at V came to 0 bases and at J to 4 bases, leaving 13 bases not matched to a gene. The CDR3 is 19 amino acids. CDR1 is SQVTM, CDR2 ANQGSEA, per germline.

This chain joins TRBV25-1 and TRBJ2-3; TRBD2 aligns across 9 bases. The CDR3 covers 16 residues. Germline trimming cut 4 bases from V and 0 bases from J; bases unmatched to any gene: 5. Germline CDR1 MGHDK, CDR2 SYGVNS. The CDR3, as DNA: TGTGCCAGCAGTGTTACCAGCGGGGGGAGCACAGATACGCAGTATTTT. Translation: CASSVTSGGSTDTQYF.

The genes are TRBV14 and TRBJ2-1; D possibly corresponds to TRBD2 (6 bases). The germline V and J ends were trimmed by 3 bases and 6 bases, with 15 bases remaining between them. There are 15 residues in the CDR3. CDR1 and CDR2 (germline): SGHDN, FVKESK. The CDR3 here is CASSQRDPKSNEQFF. The CDR3 bases are TGTGCCAGCAGCCAGCGGGACCCCAAATCCAATGAGCAGTTCTTC. The entire variable domain, with the rest obtained from reference TRBV14 and TRBJ2-1, is as follows: EAGVTQFPSHSVIEKGQTVTLRCDPISGHDNLYWYRRVMGKEIKFLLHFVKESKQDESGMPNNRFLAERTGGTYSTLKVQPAELEDSGVYFCASSQRDPKSNEQFFGPGTRLTVL.

Only one count was recorded for this clonotype. The chain couples TRBV7-9 to TRBJ2-3; 7 bases agree with TRBD2. Germline V gene lookup returns CDR1 SEHNR and CDR2 FQNEAQ (reference sequence). Trimming cost V 5 bases and J 6 bases; bases outside gene matches: 5. CDR3 size: 13 residues. In DNA, the CDR3 is TGTGCCAGCAGCCCTAACGGGGGGGATACGCAGTATTTT. Its translation: CASSPNGGDTQYF. Variable domain in full (rest from reference TRBV7-9 and TRBJ2-3): DTGVSQNPRHKITKRGQNVTFRCDPISEHNRLYWYRQTLGQGPEFLTYFQNEAQLEKSRLLSDRFSAERPKGSFSTLEIQRTEQGDSAMYLCASSPNGGDTQYFGPGTRLTVL.

CDR3 loop: CASSLEGPGGQGIAYEQYF. For the CDR3, the DNA is TGTGCCAGCAGCTTAGAGGGCCCGGGGGGACAGGGAATAGCCTACGAGCAGTACTTC. V usage is TRBV7-6 and J usage is TRBJ2-7; TRBD1 agrees at 9 bases. In germline, CDR1 is SGHVS, CDR2 FNYEAQ. The V segment lost 1 base and the J segment 2 bases; nucleotides outside the gene matches: 15. CDR3 size: 19 residues.

This clonotype was found a few times. The chain uses TRBV29-1 and TRBJ1-1, with D possibly being TRBD1 (5 bases). Germline CDR1 SQVTM, CDR2 ANQGSEA. This CDR3 has 14 amino acids. Trimming left V 7 bases short and J 2 bases short, with 17 bases between. CDR3 amino acids: CSASQQDLNTEAFF. The CDR3 DNA sequence: TGCAGCGCCTCCCAACAGGATTTAAACACTGAAGCTTTCTTT.

V is TRBV25-1 and J is TRBJ1-5; possible D gene TRBD1, 5 bases. Trimming pared 4 bases from V and 7 bases from J, leaving 14 bases between. This CDR3 has 14 amino acids. Looked up from germline, CDR1 is MGHDK and CDR2 is SYGVNS. Here the CDR3 DNA reads TGTGCCAGCAGTGGCAGGGTAGAAGGGCAGCCCCAGCATTTT. This sequence encodes CASSGRVEGQPQHF.